This is a list of T cell receptor beta chains from one sample in a study of blood T cell repertoires in COVID-19. Clones were read by immunoSEQ multiplex PCR, and TCRdb kept only the in-frame ones, dropping some. The sample records 70,000 to 90,000 clones, around 86% being singletons. Specimen: peripheral blood. The receptors stem from a man in his fifties or sixties with acute or convalescent COVID-19. Each CDR3 is given with its conserved first and last residue. The D gene is left open where the match is weak. Clone size is stated in some rows and not others, as once, few, many or a class when expanded.

>.|TRBV9|TRBJ1-2|.
CASSVVGQPYGYTF
TGTGCCAGCAGCGTAGTAGGACAGCCTTATGGCTACACCTTC
>TRBD1|TRBV7-6|TRBJ2-5|.
CASSHGGTGGRETQYF
TGTGCCAGCAGCCATGGGGGGACAGGGGGTCGCGAGACCCAGTACTTC
>.|TRBV2|TRBJ1-1|few
CASSVRRAGRGVTEAFF
TGTGCCAGCAGTGTGAGGCGGGCAGGGCGGGGGGTCACTGAAGCTTTCTTT
>TRBD2|TRBV5-1|TRBJ2-3|.
CASMPGTSGFTQYF
TGCGCCAGCATGCCCGGGACTAGCGGGTTTACGCAGTATTTT
>TRBD2|TRBV2|TRBJ2-5|.
CASSESGGTSGAPETQYF
TGTGCCAGCAGTGAAAGTGGTGGGACTAGCGGGGCCCCAGAGACCCAGTACTTC
>TRBD2|TRBV6-5|TRBJ2-3|.
CASSSSGGTDTQYF
TGTGCCAGCTCCTCTAGCGGGGGCACAGATACGCAGTATTTT
>TRBD1|TRBV5-1|TRBJ2-1|.
CASSWGQGRSEQFF
TGCGCCAGCAGCTGGGGACAGGGTCGTAGTGAGCAGTTCTTC
>TRBD2|TRBV9|TRBJ2-3|.
CASSADGSGTLLRTDTQYF
TGTGCCAGCAGCGCCGACGGTAGCGGGACATTACTCCGCACAGATACGCAGTATTTT
>.|TRBV5-1|TRBJ1-4|.
CASSLRQATNEKLFF
TGCGCCAGCAGCCTACGACAGGCAACTAATGAAAAACTGTTTTTT
>TRBD2|TRBV7-2|TRBJ2-5|.
CASSTSPLAGGAETQYF
TGTGCCAGCAGCACATCACCACTAGCGGGGGGTGCGGAGACCCAGTACTTC
>TRBD2|TRBV4-1|TRBJ2-5|.
CASSKTSGRQQETQYF
TGCGCCAGCAGCAAGACTAGCGGGAGGCAACAAGAGACCCAGTACTTC
>.|TRBV10-2|TRBJ2-5|.
CASTGDQETQYF
TGCGCCAGCACAGGGGACCAAGAGACCCAGTACTTC
>TRBD1|TRBV7-3|TRBJ1-2|.
CASSLASGTGSYGYTF
TGTGCCAGCAGCTTAGCTTCCGGGACAGGGTCTTATGGCTACACCTTC
>TRBD2|TRBV11-3|TRBJ2-1|.
CASSLDAAGGREQFF
TGTGCCAGCAGCTTAGATGCGGCGGGAGGGCGCGAGCAGTTCTTC
>.|TRBV2|TRBJ2-3|.
CASSEEVRGSDTQYF
TGTGCCAGCAGTGAAGAGGTCAGGGGCTCGGATACGCAGTATTTT
>TRBD2|TRBV5-1|TRBJ2-5|.
CASSLVAGVTKTQYF
TGCGCCAGCAGCTTGGTTGCGGGGGTCACAAAGACCCAGTACTTC
>.|TRBV4-2|TRBJ2-7|.
CASSQAAGQDYEQYF
TGTGCCAGCAGCCAAGCGGCGGGTCAGGACTACGAGCAGTACTTC
>TRBD2|TRBV7-6|TRBJ2-3|.
CASSQGLAADTQYF
TGTGCCAGCAGCCAGGGACTAGCTGCAGATACGCAGTATTTT
>.|TRBV2|TRBJ1-1|once
CASSGVAGTEAFF
TGTGCCAGCAGTGGCGTGGCGGGCACTGAAGCTTTCTTT
>.|TRBV7-8|TRBJ1-4|.
CASSVAPATNEKLFF
TGTGCCAGCAGCGTGGCCCCAGCAACTAATGAAAAACTGTTTTTT
>TRBD1|TRBV5-5|TRBJ2-5|.
CASSLTGTGTWETQYF
TGTGCCAGCAGCTTGACCGGGACAGGGACGTGGGAGACCCAGTACTTC
>TRBD1|TRBV20-1|TRBJ1-4|.
CSASDAGGNEKLFF
TGCAGTGCTAGTGATGCAGGGGGCAATGAAAAACTGTTTTTT
>TRBD1|TRBV6-5|TRBJ1-2|.
CASSRGQVHGYTF
TGTGCCAGCAGCCGTGGACAGGTCCATGGCTACACCTTC
>TRBD2|TRBV6-2/TRBV6-3|TRBJ2-2|.
CASSYGGGAGTGELFF
TGTGCCAGCAGTTACGGCGGGGGGGCCGGGACCGGGGAGCTGTTTTTT
>TRBD2|TRBV6-5|TRBJ2-2|.
CASRTPGGAGELFF
TGTGCCAGCAGGACCCCCGGGGGGGCCGGGGAGCTGTTTTTT
>TRBD1|TRBV5-4|TRBJ2-7|.
CASRSRDRGLINEQYF
TGTGCCAGCAGAAGCCGGGACAGGGGGCTTATTAACGAGCAGTACTTC
>TRBD1|TRBV3-1/TRBV3-2|TRBJ1-2|.
CASSPSTGEHGYTF
TGTGCCAGCAGCCCATCCACAGGGGAGCATGGCTACACCTTC
>.|TRBV5-8|TRBJ1-2|once
CASSLAVGPANYGYTF
TGTGCCAGCAGCTTGGCAGTTGGTCCCGCTAACTATGGCTACACCTTC
>.|TRBV7-9|TRBJ2-1|.
CASSRDENSYNEQFF
TGTGCCAGCAGCCGCGATGAGAACTCCTACAATGAGCAGTTCTTC
>.|TRBV12-3/TRBV12-4|TRBJ2-7|.
CASSLGGTSEQYF
TGTGCCAGCAGTTTAGGAGGGACATCGGAGCAGTACTTC
>.|TRBV5-1|TRBJ1-2|.
CASSLLGDYGYTF
TGCGCCAGCAGCTTGCTAGGGGACTATGGCTACACCTTC
>TRBD1|TRBV30|TRBJ1-1|once
CAWSAQQGEAFF
TGTGCCTGGAGTGCCCAACAGGGGGAGGCTTTCTTT
>.|TRBV27|TRBJ1-3|many
CASSLSVGSGNTIYF
TGTGCCAGCAGTTTATCTGTCGGGTCTGGAAACACCATATATTTT
>.|TRBV21-1|TRBJ2-3|.
CASRRGSTDTQYF
TGTGCCAGCCGTAGAGGGAGCACAGATACGCAGTATTTT
>.|TRBV18|TRBJ1-4|once
CASSPLEGGEKLFF
TGTGCCAGCTCACCACTTGAGGGTGGAGAAAAACTGTTTTTT
>.|TRBV12-3/TRBV12-4|TRBJ1-6|.
CASSFIRGPPLHF
TGTGCCAGCAGTTTCATCCGCGGGCCACCCCTCCACTTT
>.|TRBV12-2|TRBJ2-5|.
CASRPVGVWGAETQYF
TGTGCAAGTCGCCCAGTCGGGGTATGGGGTGCAGAGACCCAGTACTTC
>.|TRBV4-2|TRBJ1-1|.
CASSRRVGNTEAFF
TGTGCCAGCAGCCGCCGGGTGGGGAACACTGAAGCTTTCTTT
>TRBD1|TRBV4-2|TRBJ2-7|.
CASSQGQGLSYEQYF
TGTGCCAGCAGCCAAGGACAGGGCCTCTCCTACGAGCAGTACTTC
>TRBD1|TRBV6-5|TRBJ1-1|.
CASRRQGVSSEAFF
TGTGCCAGCAGACGACAGGGGGTGAGCAGTGAAGCTTTCTTT
>.|TRBV19|TRBJ1-1|few
CASSMTGGDLAFF
TGTGCCAGTAGTATGACGGGCGGGGATTTAGCTTTCTTT
>TRBD2|TRBV7-8|TRBJ2-3|once
CASSLRTSGSTDTQYF
TGTGCCAGCAGCCTGCGGACTAGCGGTAGCACAGATACGCAGTATTTT
>.|TRBV6-5|TRBJ1-2|few
CASELANYGYTF
TGTGCCAGCGAGCTAGCTAACTATGGCTACACCTTC
>TRBD2|TRBV5-6|TRBJ2-7|.
CASSPSGTQEYF
TGTGCCAGCAGCCCCAGCGGGACCCAGGAGTACTTC
>TRBD1|TRBV27|TRBJ1-6|.
CASSLGTANNSPLHF
TGTGCCAGCAGCCTAGGGACAGCTAATAATTCACCCCTCCACTTT
>TRBD2|TRBV29-1|TRBJ2-3|.
CSVVAGGTDTQYF
TGCAGCGTTGTTGCGGGAGGGACAGATACGCAGTATTTT
>.|TRBV19|TRBJ2-2|.
CASSLRGFTGELFF
TGTGCCAGTAGCCTTCGGGGGTTCACCGGGGAGCTGTTTTTT
>.|TRBV7-2|TRBJ1-1|once
CASSLIRSRATEAFF
TGTGCCAGCAGCTTAATAAGAAGCAGGGCCACTGAAGCTTTCTTT
>TRBD2|TRBV19|TRBJ2-3|.
CASSSVAGSTDTQYF
TGTGCCAGTAGTTCCGTAGCGGGGTCCACAGATACGCAGTATTTT
>.|TRBV10-3|TRBJ1-2|.
CAINAGYYGYTF
TGTGCCATCAATGCAGGGTACTATGGCTACACCTTC
>TRBD1|TRBV18|TRBJ1-3|.
CASSPTLQGDRGNTIYF
TGTGCCAGCTCACCTACTCTACAGGGGGATCGAGGAAACACCATATATTTT
>TRBD1|TRBV10-3|TRBJ2-1|.
CAINGQGGGEQFF
TGTGCCATCAACGGACAGGGCGGCGGTGAGCAGTTCTTC
>.|TRBV10-1|TRBJ2-3|few
CASSAKDTQYF
TGCGCCAGCAGTGCCAAAGATACGCAGTATTTT
>.|TRBV3-1/TRBV3-2|TRBJ2-7|once
CASSSRTDSYEQYF
TGTGCCAGCAGCTCGCGGACTGATTCCTACGAGCAGTACTTC
>TRBD1|TRBV11-2|TRBJ1-2|.
CASSWQGTGAVGYTF
TGTGCCAGCAGCTGGCAGGGGACAGGGGCAGTGGGCTACACCTTC
>.|TRBV9|TRBJ1-3|.
CASSVAAGAGNTIYF
TGTGCCAGCAGCGTAGCGGCCGGGGCTGGAAACACCATATATTTT
>.|TRBV5-1|TRBJ2-5|.
CASSLAQLAETQYF
TGCGCCAGCAGCTTGGCCCAACTAGCTGAGACCCAGTACTTC
>TRBD2|TRBV19|TRBJ2-5|.
CASSIDFSLAVQETQYF
TGTGCCAGTAGTATAGATTTTAGCCTAGCGGTCCAAGAGACCCAGTACTTC
>.|TRBV27|TRBJ1-1|.
CASSTPRRGNTEAFF
TGTGCCAGCAGTACCCCGAGGAGGGGGAACACTGAAGCTTTCTTT